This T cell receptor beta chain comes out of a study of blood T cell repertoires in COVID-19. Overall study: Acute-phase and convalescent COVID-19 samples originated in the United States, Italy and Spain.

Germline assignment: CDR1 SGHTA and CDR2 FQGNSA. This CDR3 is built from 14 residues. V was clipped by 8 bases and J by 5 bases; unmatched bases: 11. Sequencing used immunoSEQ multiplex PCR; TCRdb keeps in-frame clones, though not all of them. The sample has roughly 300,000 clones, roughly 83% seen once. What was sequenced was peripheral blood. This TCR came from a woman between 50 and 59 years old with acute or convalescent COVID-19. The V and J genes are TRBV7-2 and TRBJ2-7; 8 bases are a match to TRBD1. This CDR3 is CASGRQRQGNEQYF. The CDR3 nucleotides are TGTGCCAGCGGGAGACAAAGACAGGGGAACGAGCAGTACTTC.